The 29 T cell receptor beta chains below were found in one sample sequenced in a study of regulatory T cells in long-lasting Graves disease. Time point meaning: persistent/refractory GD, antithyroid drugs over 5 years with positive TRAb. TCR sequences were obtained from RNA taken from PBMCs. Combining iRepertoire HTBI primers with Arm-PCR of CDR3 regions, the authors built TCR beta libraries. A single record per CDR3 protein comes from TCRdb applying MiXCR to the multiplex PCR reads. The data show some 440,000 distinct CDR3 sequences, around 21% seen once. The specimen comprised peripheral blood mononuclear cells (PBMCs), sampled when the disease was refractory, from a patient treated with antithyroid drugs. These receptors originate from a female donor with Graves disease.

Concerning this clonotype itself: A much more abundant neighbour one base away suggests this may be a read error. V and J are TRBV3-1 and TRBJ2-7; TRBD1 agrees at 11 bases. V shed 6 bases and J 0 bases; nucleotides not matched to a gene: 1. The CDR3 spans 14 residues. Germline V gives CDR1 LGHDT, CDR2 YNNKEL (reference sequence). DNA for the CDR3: TGTGCCAGCAGAGGGACAGGGGGCTCCTACGAGCAGTACTTC. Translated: CASRGTGGSYEQYF.

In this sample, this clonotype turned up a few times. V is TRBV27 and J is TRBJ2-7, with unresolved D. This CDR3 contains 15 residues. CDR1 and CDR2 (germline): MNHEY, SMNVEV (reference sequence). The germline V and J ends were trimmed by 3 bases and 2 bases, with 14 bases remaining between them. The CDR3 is CASSFPAGVAYEQYF. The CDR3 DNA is TGTGCCAGCAGTTTTCCCGCAGGTGTTGCCTACGAGCAGTACTTC.

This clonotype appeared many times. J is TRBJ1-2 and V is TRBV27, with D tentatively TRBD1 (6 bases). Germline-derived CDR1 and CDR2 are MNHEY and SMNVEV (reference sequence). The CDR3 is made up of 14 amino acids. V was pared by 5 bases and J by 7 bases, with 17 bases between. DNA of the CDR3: TGTGCCAGCAGTCCGAGGACAGCGACTATTGGCTACACCTTC. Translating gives CASSPRTATIGYTF.

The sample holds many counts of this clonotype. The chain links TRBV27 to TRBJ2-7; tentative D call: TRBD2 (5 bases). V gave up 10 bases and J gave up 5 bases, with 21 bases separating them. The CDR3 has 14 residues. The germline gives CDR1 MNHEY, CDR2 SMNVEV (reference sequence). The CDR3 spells CATRPGVGNHEQYF. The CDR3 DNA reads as TGTGCCACCCGGCCCGGGGTGGGCAACCACGAGCAGTACTTC.

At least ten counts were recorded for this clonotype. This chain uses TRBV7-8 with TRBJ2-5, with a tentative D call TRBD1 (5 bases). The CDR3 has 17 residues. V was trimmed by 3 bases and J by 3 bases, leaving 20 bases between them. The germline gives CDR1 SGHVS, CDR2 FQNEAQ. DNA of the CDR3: TGTGCCAGCAGCTTGATGGTCAAGGGGCTAATCAAAGAGACCCAGTACTTC. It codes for CASSLMVKGLIKETQYF.

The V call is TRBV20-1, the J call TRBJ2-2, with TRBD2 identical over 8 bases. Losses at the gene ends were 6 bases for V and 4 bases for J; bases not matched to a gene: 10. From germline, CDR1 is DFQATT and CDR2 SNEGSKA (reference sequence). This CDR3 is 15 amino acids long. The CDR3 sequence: CSAEDQRETTGELFF. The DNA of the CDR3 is TGCAGTGCCGAGGATCAGCGGGAGACCACCGGGGAGCTGTTTTTT.

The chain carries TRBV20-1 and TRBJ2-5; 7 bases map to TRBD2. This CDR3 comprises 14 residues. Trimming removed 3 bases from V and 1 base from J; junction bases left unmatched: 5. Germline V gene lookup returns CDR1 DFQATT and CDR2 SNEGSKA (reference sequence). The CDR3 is CSASISSGQETQYF. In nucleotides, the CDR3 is TGCAGTGCTAGTATATCTAGCGGCCAAGAGACCCAGTACTTC.

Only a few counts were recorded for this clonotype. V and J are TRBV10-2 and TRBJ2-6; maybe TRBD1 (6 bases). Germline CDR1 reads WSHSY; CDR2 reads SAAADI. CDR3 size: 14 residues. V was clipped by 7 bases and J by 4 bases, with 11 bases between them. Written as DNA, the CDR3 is TGCGCCAGCATGGCCGGGACAGGGGCCAACGTCCTGACTTTC. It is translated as CASMAGTGANVLTF.

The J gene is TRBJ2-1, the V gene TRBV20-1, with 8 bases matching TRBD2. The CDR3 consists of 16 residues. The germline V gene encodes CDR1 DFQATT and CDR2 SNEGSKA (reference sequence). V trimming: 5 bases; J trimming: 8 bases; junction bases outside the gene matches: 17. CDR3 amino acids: CSAPGAGGIIGDEQFF. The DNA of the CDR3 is TGCAGTGCTCCTGGGGCGGGAGGAATTATTGGGGATGAGCAGTTCTTC.

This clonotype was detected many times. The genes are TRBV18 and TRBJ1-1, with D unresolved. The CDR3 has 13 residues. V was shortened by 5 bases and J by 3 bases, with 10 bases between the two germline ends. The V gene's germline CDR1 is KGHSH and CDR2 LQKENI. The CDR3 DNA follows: TGTGCCAGCTCAAAGACTCTCGACACTGAAGCTTTCTTT. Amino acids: CASSKTLDTEAFF.

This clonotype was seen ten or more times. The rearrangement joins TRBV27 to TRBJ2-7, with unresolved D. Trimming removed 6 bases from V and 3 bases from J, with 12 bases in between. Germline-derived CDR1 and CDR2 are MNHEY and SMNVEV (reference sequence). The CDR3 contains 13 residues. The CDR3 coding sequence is TGTGCCAGCAGCCTAGGCCTTTTCTACGAGCAGTACTTC. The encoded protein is CASSLGLFYEQYF.

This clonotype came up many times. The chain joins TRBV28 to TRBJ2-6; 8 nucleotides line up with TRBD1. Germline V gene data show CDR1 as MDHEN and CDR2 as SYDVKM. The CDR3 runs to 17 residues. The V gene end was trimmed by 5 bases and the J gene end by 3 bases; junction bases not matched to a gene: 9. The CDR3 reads CASSPAGQGYGANVLTF. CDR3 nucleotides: TGTGCCAGCAGTCCTGCAGGACAGGGATATGGGGCCAACGTCCTGACTTTC.

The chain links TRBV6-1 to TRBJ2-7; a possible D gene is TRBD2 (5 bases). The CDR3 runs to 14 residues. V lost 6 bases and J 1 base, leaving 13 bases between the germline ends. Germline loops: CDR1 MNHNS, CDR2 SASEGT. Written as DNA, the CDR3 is TGTGCCAGCAGAACCATCGGGGAATCCTACGAGCAGTACTTC. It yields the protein CASRTIGESYEQYF.

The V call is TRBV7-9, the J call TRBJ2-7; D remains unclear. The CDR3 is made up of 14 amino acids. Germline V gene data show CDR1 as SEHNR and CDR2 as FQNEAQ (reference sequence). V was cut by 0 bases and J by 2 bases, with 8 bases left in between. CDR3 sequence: CASSLAEPAYEQYF. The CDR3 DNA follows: TGTGCCAGCAGCTTAGCTGAACCCGCCTACGAGCAGTACTTC.

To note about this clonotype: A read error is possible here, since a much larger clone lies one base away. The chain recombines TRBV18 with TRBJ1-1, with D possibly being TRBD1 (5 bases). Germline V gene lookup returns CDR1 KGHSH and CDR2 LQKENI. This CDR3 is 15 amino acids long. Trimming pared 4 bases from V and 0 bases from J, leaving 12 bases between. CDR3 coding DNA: TGTGCCAGCTCACGGGACGGAGGCATGAACACTGAAGCTTTCTTT. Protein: CASSRDGGMNTEAFF.

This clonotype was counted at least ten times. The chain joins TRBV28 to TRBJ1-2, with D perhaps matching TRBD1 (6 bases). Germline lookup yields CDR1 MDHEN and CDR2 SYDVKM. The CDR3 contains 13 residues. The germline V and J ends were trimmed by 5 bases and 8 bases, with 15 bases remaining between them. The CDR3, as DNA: TGTGCCAGCAGTCTAACACAGGGTAACGGCTACACCTTC. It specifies CASSLTQGNGYTF.

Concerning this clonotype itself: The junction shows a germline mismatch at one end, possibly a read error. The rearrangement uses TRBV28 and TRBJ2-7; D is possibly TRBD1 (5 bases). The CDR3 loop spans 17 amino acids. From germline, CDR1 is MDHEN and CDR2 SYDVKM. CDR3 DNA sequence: TGTGCCAGCAGTTTAATTGGGAAAACAGGCCGCTGGTACGAGCAGTGCTTC. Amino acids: CASSLIGKTGRWYEQCF.

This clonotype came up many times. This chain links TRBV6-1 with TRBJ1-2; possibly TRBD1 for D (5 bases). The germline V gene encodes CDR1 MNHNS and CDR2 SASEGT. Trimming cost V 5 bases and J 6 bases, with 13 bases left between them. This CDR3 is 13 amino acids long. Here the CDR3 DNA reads TGTGCCAGCAGTCAAGACAGCGGCGATGGCTACACCTTC. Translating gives CASSQDSGDGYTF.

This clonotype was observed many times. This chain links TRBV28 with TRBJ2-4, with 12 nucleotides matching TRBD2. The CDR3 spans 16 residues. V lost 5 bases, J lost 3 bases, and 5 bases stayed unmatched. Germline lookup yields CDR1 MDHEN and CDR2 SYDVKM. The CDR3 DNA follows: TGTGCCAGCAGTCCACGGACTAGCGGGGACAAAAACATTCAGTACTTC. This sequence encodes CASSPRTSGDKNIQYF.

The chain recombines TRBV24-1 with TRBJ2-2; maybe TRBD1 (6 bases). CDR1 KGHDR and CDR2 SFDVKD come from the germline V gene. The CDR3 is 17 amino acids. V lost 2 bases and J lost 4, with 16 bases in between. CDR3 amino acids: CATSDYARGIGTGELFF. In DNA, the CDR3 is TGTGCCACCAGTGATTACGCTAGGGGGATTGGCACCGGGGAGCTGTTTTTT.

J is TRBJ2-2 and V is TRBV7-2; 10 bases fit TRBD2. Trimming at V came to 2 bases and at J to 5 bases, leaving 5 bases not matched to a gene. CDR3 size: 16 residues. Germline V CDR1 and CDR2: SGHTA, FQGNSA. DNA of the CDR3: TGTGCCAGCAGCTTAAGCACTAGCGGGAAGACCGGGGAGCTGTTTTTT. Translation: CASSLSTSGKTGELFF.

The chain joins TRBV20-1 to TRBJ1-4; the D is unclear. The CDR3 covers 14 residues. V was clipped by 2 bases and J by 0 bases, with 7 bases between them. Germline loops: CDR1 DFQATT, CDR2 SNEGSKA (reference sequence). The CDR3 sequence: CSARRGATNEKLFF. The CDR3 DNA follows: TGCAGTGCTAGACGCGGTGCAACTAATGAAAAACTGTTTTTT.

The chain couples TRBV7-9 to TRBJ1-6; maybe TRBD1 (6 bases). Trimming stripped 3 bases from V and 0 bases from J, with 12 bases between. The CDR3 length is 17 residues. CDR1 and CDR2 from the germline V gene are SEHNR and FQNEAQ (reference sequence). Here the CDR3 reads CASSFGQRLSYNSPLHF. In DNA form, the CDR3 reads TGTGCCAGCAGCTTTGGACAGCGCCTCTCCTATAATTCACCCCTCCACTTT.

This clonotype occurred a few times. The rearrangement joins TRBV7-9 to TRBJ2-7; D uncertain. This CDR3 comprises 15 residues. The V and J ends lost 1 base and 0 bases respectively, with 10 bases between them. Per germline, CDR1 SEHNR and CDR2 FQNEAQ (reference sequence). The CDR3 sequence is CASSLDRLSSYEQYF. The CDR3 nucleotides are TGTGCCAGCAGCTTAGACCGCTTAAGCTCCTACGAGCAGTACTTC.

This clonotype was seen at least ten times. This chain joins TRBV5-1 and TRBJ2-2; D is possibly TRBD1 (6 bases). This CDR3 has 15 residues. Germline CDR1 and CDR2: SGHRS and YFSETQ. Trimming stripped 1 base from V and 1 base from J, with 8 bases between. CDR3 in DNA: TGCGCCAGCAGCTTGTTACAGGGGAACACCGGGGAGCTGTTTTTT. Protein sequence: CASSLLQGNTGELFF. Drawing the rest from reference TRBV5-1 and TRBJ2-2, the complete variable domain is KAGVTQTPRYLIKTRGQQVTLSCSPISGHRSVSWYQQTPGQGLQFLFEYFSETQRNKGNFPGRFSGRQFSNSRSEMNVSTLELGDSALYLCASSLLQGNTGELFFGEGSRLTVL.

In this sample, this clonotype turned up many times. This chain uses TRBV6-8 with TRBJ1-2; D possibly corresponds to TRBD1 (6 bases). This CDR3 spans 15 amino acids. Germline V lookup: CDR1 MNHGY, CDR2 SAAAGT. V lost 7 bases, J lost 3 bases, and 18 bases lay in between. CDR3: CASNSIRGVHYGYTF. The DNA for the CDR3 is TGTGCCAGCAATTCGATCAGGGGCGTGCACTATGGCTACACCTTC.

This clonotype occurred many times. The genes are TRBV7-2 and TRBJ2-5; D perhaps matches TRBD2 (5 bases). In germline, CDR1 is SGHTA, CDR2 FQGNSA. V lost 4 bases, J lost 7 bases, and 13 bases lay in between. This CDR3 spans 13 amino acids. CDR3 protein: CASSSGLSGTQYF. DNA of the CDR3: TGTGCCAGCAGCTCAGGACTCTCCGGGACCCAGTACTTC.

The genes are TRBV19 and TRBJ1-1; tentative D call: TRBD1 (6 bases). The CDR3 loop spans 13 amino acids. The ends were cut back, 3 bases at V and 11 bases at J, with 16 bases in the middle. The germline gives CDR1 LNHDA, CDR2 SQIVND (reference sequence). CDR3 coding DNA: TGTGCCAGTAGTATCGGGACAACCCCTAAGGCTTTCTTT. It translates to CASSIGTTPKAFF.

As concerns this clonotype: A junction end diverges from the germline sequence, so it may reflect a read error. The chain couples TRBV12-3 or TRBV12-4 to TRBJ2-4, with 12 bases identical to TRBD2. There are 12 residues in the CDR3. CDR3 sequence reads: CASSPSGRVELF. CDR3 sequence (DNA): TGTGCCAGCAGCCCTAGCGGGAGGGTGGAGCTCTTC.